This is a list of T cell receptor beta chains from one sample in a study of T cells in tuberculosis. Sequencing used immunoSEQ multiplex PCR; TCRdb keeps in-frame clones, though not all of them. The table has 30,000 or so clones, around 95% seen once. Sequencing was performed on PBMCs. These TCRs come from a donor aged 10-35 years with latent tuberculosis or without tuberculosis infection. CDR3s include the opening cysteine and the closing phenylalanine or tryptophan. D genes are given only for firm matches. The listing skips clone size in some rows; elsewhere it reads once, few, many or a size class.

.	TRBV4-1	TRBJ1-1	.	TGCGCCAGCAGCGCCAGAGGAGACACTGAAGCTTTCTTT	CASSARGDTEAFF
.	TRBV14	TRBJ2-7	TRBD2	TGTGCCAGCAGCCAAGATCGAGGACTAGGCTCCTACGAGCAGTACTTC	CASSQDRGLGSYEQYF
.	TRBV11-2	TRBJ2-1	TRBD1	TGTGCCAGCAGCTTACCGGGACAGCACAATGAGCAGTTCTTC	CASSLPGQHNEQFF
.	TRBV5-1	TRBJ2-7	.	TGCGCCAGCAGCCTTTCTACGGGGGTACCCTCCTACGAGCAGTACTTC	CASSLSTGVPSYEQYF
.	TRBV7-2	TRBJ2-3	TRBD2	TGTGCCAGCAGCGTTAGCGGGGGGGCAACAGATACGCAGTATTTT	CASSVSGGATDTQYF
.	TRBV4-1	TRBJ1-1	.	TGCGCCAGCAGCCAAAGAGGGCTAGGGGAGGACTCTGAAGCTTTCTTT	CASSQRGLGEDSEAFF
once	TRBV2	TRBJ2-7	.	TGTGCCAGCATGTCGGGCTACGAGCAGTACTTC	CASMSGYEQYF
.	TRBV5-5	TRBJ1-2	.	TGTGCCAGCAGCTTGGTGGGGACAACCCCCTCCTATGGCTACACCTTC	CASSLVGTTPSYGYTF
.	TRBV19	TRBJ2-7	TRBD1	TGTGCCAGTAGTACCAGCCCTTTAGGACAGGGGTCCTCCTACGAGCAGTACTTC	CASSTSPLGQGSSYEQYF
once	TRBV7-3	TRBJ1-1	.	TGTGCCAGCAGCCGGGACACGAACACTGAAGCTTTCTTT	CASSRDTNTEAFF
once	TRBV4-1	TRBJ2-3	.	TGCGCCAGCAGCCAAGATTTTCCGCGACTAAGTTATAGCACAGATACGCAGTATTTT	CASSQDFPRLSYSTDTQYF
.	TRBV5-1	TRBJ2-3	TRBD2	TGCGCCAGCAGCAATTCGGGACTAGCGACCCTATTAAAGAACACAGATACGCAGTATTTT	CASSNSGLATLLKNTDTQYF
once	TRBV27	TRBJ2-3	TRBD2	TGTGCCAGCAGTTCCGGGACTAGCGGCACAGATACGCAGTATTTT	CASSSGTSGTDTQYF
.	TRBV2	TRBJ2-1	.	TGTGCCAGCAGTGAGGGGCTTGAGCAGTTCTTC	CASSEGLEQFF
.	TRBV6-1	TRBJ2-7	TRBD1	TGTGCCAGCAGGACCCCCACCCTGACAGGGGACGAGCAGTACTTC	CASRTPTLTGDEQYF
.	TRBV5-8	TRBJ2-7	.	TGTGCCAGCAGCCACGGAGGTCCCCTCGTCGAGCAGTACTTC	CASSHGGPLVEQYF
few	TRBV2	TRBJ2-1	TRBD1	TGTGCCAGCATTCGGACAGGGGGCTACAATGAGCAGTTCTTC	CASIRTGGYNEQFF
.	TRBV6-6	TRBJ2-7	TRBD2	TGTGCCAGCAGTTACTCCGGGACTAGCGACAAGCAGTACTTC	CASSYSGTSDKQYF
.	TRBV10-3	TRBJ1-1	.	TGTGCCATCAGTGAGCCCTTGAACACTGAAGCTTTCTTT	CAISEPLNTEAFF
.	TRBV5-1	TRBJ1-4	.	TGCGCCAGCAGCTTGGGGTGGGAGGATGAAAAACTGTTTTTT	CASSLGWEDEKLFF
.	TRBV6-5	TRBJ1-5	.	TGTGCCAGCAGCCCCGACAGCTACAATCAGCCCCAGCATTTT	CASSPDSYNQPQHF
.	TRBV27	TRBJ2-6	.	TGTGCCAGCAGTTATACCCCTCCGGGATCTGGGGCCAACGTCCTGACTTTC	CASSYTPPGSGANVLTF
.	TRBV21-1	TRBJ2-7	.	TGTGCCAGCAGCACTTTATCCGGGACACCTTCCTACGAGCAGTACTTC	CASSTLSGTPSYEQYF
.	TRBV28	TRBJ2-1	.	TGTGCCAGCAGTTCCGGACAAACCTACAATGAGCAGTTCTTC	CASSSGQTYNEQFF
.	TRBV7-7	TRBJ2-5	TRBD2	TGTGCCAGCAGCTTAGGGTGGACTAGCGGGGGAAAAGAGACCCAGTACTTC	CASSLGWTSGGKETQYF
.	TRBV30	TRBJ1-2	.	TGTGCCTGGAACGTGGGGCAGAGAGATGGCTACACCTTC	CAWNVGQRDGYTF
.	TRBV6-1	TRBJ2-1	.	TGTGCCAGCAGTGAAGCTGGAGGGTACAATGAGCAGTTCTTC	CASSEAGGYNEQFF
once	TRBV5-6	TRBJ1-2	.	TGTGCCAGCAGCTCGGGACTGGATGGCTACACCTTC	CASSSGLDGYTF
.	TRBV5-1	TRBJ2-5	.	TGCGCCAGCAGCTTCCCAGGGCAGCAAGAGACCCAGTACTTC	CASSFPGQQETQYF
.	TRBV10-1	TRBJ2-7	TRBD1	TGCGCCAGCAGTGCCGGGACAGGCCATCGGGCCTACGAGCAGTACTTC	CASSAGTGHRAYEQYF
.	TRBV7-3	TRBJ2-7	.	TGTGCCAGCAGCTTAATCGGGGGGCTAAGCGAGCAGTACTTC	CASSLIGGLSEQYF
.	TRBV9	TRBJ2-1	TRBD2	TGTGCCAGCAGCCAAACTAGCGGTACCTACAATGAGCAGTTCTTC	CASSQTSGTYNEQFF
.	TRBV20-1	TRBJ1-1	TRBD1	TGCAGTGCATACAGGGGTAGGGAAGCTTTCTTT	CSAYRGREAFF
.	TRBV5-8	TRBJ2-7	.	TGTGCCAGCAGCTTGGAGGGCGGGGACGAGCAGTACTTC	CASSLEGGDEQYF
.	TRBV10-3	TRBJ1-2	.	TGTGCCGCCCAATCCGGGTCCATGAGAGGCTACACCTTC	CAAQSGSMRGYTF
.	TRBV28	TRBJ1-4	TRBD1	TGTGCCAGCATCGGGACAGCACCTAAGAATGAAAAACTGTTTTTT	CASIGTAPKNEKLFF
.	TRBV18	TRBJ1-2	.	TGTGCCAGCTCACCGGACAGCTATGGCTACACCTTC	CASSPDSYGYTF
once	TRBV30	TRBJ1-1	TRBD1	TGTGCCTGGGACAGGGGGCAATTCACTGAAGCTTTCTTT	CAWDRGQFTEAFF
.	TRBV2	TRBJ2-1	TRBD1	TGTGCCAGCAGTGAACAGGGGGCCAGCTACAATGAGCAGTTCTTC	CASSEQGASYNEQFF
.	TRBV28	TRBJ1-3	TRBD1	TGTGCCAGCAAAATCACAGGGGGCGCAGGTGGAAACACCATATATTTT	CASKITGGAGGNTIYF
.	TRBV25-1	TRBJ1-3	TRBD1	TGTGCCAGCAGTGACCGACAGGGGGAATCCGGAAACACCATATATTTT	CASSDRQGESGNTIYF
.	TRBV18	TRBJ2-5	.	TGTGCCAGCTCACCAGCGTCGGTTCAAGAGACCCAGTACTTC	CASSPASVQETQYF